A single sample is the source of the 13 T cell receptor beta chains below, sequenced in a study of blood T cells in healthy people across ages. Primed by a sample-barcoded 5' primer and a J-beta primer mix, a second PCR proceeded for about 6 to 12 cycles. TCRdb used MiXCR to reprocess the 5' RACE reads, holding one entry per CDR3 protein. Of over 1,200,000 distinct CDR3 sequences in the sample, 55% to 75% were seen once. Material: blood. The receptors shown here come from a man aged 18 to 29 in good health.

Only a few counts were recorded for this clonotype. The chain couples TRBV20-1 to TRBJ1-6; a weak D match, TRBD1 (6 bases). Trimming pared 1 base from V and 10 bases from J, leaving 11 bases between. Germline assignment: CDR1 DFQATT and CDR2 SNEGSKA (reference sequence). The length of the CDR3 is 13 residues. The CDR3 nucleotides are TGCAGTGCTAGAGGGACAGAGGGGTCACCCCTCCACTTT. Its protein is CSARGTEGSPLHF.

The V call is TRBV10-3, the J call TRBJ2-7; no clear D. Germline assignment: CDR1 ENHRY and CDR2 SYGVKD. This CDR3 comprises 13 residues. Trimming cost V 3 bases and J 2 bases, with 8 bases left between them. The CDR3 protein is CAISEQLPYEQYF. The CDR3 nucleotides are TGTGCCATCAGTGAACAACTACCCTACGAGCAGTACTTC.

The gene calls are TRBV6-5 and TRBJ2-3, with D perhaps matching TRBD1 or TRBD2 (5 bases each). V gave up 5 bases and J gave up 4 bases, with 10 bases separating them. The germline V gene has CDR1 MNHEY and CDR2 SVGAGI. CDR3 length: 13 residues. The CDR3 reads CASSALGADTQYF. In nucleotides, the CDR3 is TGTGCCAGCAGTGCTTTGGGGGCAGATACGCAGTATTTT.

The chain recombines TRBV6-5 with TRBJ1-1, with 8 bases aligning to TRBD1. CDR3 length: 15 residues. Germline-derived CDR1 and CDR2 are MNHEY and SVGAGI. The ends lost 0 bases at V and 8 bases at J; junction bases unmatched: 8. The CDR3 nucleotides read TGTGCCAGCAGTTACTCGAGACGCTGGACAGGGGAAGCTTTCTTT. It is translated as CASSYSRRWTGEAFF.

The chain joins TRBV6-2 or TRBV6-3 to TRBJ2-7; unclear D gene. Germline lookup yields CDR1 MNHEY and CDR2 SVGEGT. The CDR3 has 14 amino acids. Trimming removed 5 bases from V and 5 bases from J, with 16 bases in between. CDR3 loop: CASSRARRLHEQYF. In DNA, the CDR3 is TGTGCCAGCAGTCGGGCTAGAAGGCTCCACGAGCAGTACTTC.

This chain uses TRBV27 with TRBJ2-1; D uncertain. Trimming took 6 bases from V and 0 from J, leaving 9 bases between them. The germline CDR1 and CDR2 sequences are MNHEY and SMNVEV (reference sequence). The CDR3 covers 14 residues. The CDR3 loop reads CASRKGPSYNEQFF. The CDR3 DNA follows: TGTGCCAGCAGGAAGGGCCCCTCCTACAATGAGCAGTTCTTC.

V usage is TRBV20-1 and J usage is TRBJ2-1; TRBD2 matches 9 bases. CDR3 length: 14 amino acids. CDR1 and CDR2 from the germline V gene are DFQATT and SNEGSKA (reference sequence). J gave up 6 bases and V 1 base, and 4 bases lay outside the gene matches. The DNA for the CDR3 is TGCAGTGCTAGAGGCGGGAGGGCCGGCAATGAGCAGTTCTTC. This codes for CSARGGRAGNEQFF.

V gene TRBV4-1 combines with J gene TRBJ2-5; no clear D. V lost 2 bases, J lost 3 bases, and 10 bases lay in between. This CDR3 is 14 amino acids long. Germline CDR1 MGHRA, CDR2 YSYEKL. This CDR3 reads CASSQPDRKETQYF. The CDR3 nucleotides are TGCGCCAGCAGCCAACCGGACCGTAAAGAGACCCAGTACTTC.

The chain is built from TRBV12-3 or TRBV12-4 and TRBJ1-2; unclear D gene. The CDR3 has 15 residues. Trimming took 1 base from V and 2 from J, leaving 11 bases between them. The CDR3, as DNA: TGTGCCAGCAGTTTAGGTAGACACGAGAACTATGGCTACACCTTC. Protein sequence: CASSLGRHENYGYTF.

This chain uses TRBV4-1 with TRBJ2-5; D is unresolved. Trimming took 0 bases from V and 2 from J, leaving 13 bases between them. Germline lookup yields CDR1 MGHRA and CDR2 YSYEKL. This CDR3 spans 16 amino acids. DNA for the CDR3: TGCGCCAGCAGCCAAGATTCCCCCTGGGGTCAAGAGACCCAGTACTTC. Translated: CASSQDSPWGQETQYF.

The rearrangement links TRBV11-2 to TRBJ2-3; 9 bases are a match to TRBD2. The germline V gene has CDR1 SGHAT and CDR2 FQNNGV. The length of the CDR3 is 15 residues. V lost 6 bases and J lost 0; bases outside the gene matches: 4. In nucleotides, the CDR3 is TGTGCCAGCAGGTCTAGCGGGACTAGCACAGATACGCAGTATTTT. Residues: CASRSSGTSTDTQYF.

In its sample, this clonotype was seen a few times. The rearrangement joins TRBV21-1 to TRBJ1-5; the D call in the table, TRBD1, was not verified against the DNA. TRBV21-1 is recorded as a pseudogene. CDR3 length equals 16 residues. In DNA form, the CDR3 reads TGTGCCAGCAGCAAAGCTGGGCCATCAGGGGATCAGCCCCAGCATTTT. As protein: CASSKAGPSGDQPQHF.

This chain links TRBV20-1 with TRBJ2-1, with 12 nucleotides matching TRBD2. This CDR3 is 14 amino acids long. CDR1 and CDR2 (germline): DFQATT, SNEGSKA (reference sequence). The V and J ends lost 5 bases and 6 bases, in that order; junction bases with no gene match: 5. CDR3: CSALPSGGGNEQFF. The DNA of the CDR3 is TGCAGTGCTCTTCCTAGCGGGGGGGGCAATGAGCAGTTCTTC.